These 16 T cell receptor beta chains share one sample of origin, sequenced in a study of blood T cell repertoires in COVID-19. Measured with immunoSEQ multiplex PCR; TCRdb has only the in-frame clones, and not every one. The sample includes some 88,000 clones, 91% of them seen just once. The sample taken for sequencing was peripheral blood. These receptors originate from a human donor with active COVID-19. The donor label of this sample is uncertain.

This chain joins TRBV9 and TRBJ2-2; 9 nucleotides match TRBD2. V dropped 0 bases and J dropped 1; count of bases not matched to a gene: 10. Germline CDR1 reads SGDLS; CDR2 reads YYNGEE. The CDR3 spans 19 residues. In nucleotides, the CDR3 is TGTGCCAGCAGCGTAGAAGGGGTAGCGGGGGCCCTGAACACCGGGGAGCTGTTTTTT. Its translation: CASSVEGVAGALNTGELFF.

V and J are TRBV30 and TRBJ2-5; 8 bases are shared with TRBD2. J gave up 4 bases and V 4 bases, and 8 bases lay outside the gene matches. This CDR3 has 14 residues. Germline V gene sequence: CDR1 GTSNPN, CDR2 SVGIG (reference sequence). Here the CDR3 reads CAWNRKAGGETQYF. The DNA of the CDR3 is TGTGCCTGGAACCGGAAGGCGGGGGGAGAGACCCAGTACTTC.

The J gene is TRBJ1-2, the V gene TRBV7-9, with D possibly TRBD1 on 6 matching bases. V gave up 5 bases and J gave up 4 bases, with 23 bases separating them. CDR3 length equals 17 residues. Germline loops: CDR1 SEHNR, CDR2 FQNEAQ (reference sequence). The CDR3 DNA sequence: TGTGCCAGCAGCCCTTGGGCTGGACAGAACCATCGCTATGGCTACACCTTC. This translates into CASSPWAGQNHRYGYTF.

This chain connects TRBV3-1 (or the pseudogene TRBV3-2) to TRBJ2-5; possibly TRBD1 for D (5 bases). V lost 1 base to trimming and J lost 5 bases, with 11 bases between them. Per germline, CDR1 LGHDT and CDR2 YNNKEL (reference sequence). The CDR3 runs 14 residues. CDR3 coding DNA: TGTGCCAGCAGCCAAGCTTCAGGGTTGGAGACCCAGTACTTC. Its translation: CASSQASGLETQYF.

J is TRBJ1-2 and V is TRBV27, with 8 bases fitting TRBD1. The J segment lost 8 bases and the V segment lost 6 bases, leaving 5 bases of the junction unmatched. The CDR3 spans 12 residues. The V gene's germline CDR1 is MNHEY and CDR2 SMNVEV (reference sequence). The CDR3 sequence is CASRQGARGYTF. The CDR3 DNA is TGTGCCAGCAGGCAGGGGGCGCGGGGCTACACCTTC.

The CDR3 here is CASSPQGPIYNEQFF. CDR3 nucleotide sequence: TGTGCCAGCTCACCACAGGGGCCGATATACAATGAGCAGTTCTTC. J is TRBJ2-1 and V is TRBV18; D possibly corresponds to TRBD1 (5 bases). V shed 1 base and J shed 4 bases, with 11 bases lying between them. Germline V lookup: CDR1 KGHSH, CDR2 LQKENI. This CDR3 region has 15 residues.

This rearrangement joins TRBV7-2 to TRBJ2-3; 7 positions agree with TRBD1. The trim removed 5 bases at V and 0 bases at J, leaving 5 bases unmatched. CDR1 is SGHTA and CDR2 is FQGNSA in the germline V gene. CDR3 length equals 15 residues. CDR3 in amino acids: CASSQGDSSTDTQYF. The CDR3 DNA follows: TGTGCCAGCAGCCAGGGGGACAGTAGCACAGATACGCAGTATTTT.

The J gene is TRBJ2-3, the V gene TRBV5-6; 15 positions match TRBD2. V shed 4 bases and J 6 bases; nucleotides not matched to a gene: 6. The CDR3 has 16 residues. The V gene's germline CDR1 is SGHDT and CDR2 YYEEEE. The CDR3 DNA is TGTGCCAGCAGCCCCGGGACTAGCGGGGGGAGGGATACGCAGTATTTT. This sequence encodes CASSPGTSGGRDTQYF.

The rearrangement links TRBV21-1 to TRBJ1-1; the table's D call of TRBD1 was not tested on the DNA. TRBV21-1 is classified as a pseudogene. The CDR3 spans 15 residues. Here the CDR3 DNA reads TGTGCCAGCCCGTGGACAGGGTTATTTTGCTTGGAAGCTTTCTTT. Encoded protein: CASPWTGLFCLEAFF.

The chain recombines TRBV4-1 with TRBJ2-5; 7 bases agree with TRBD1. The CDR3 loop spans 15 amino acids. Germline loops: CDR1 MGHRA, CDR2 YSYEKL. The J segment lost 4 bases and the V segment lost 1 base, leaving 6 bases of the junction unmatched. This CDR3 is CASSQAGTVGETQYF. The CDR3 coding sequence is TGCGCCAGCAGCCAAGCCGGGACAGTCGGAGAGACCCAGTACTTC.

The sample holds a few counts of this clone. J is TRBJ1-4 and V is TRBV7-9; D remains ambiguous. The CDR3 is 14 amino acids. Germline loops: CDR1 SEHNR, CDR2 FQNEAQ (reference sequence). Trimming left V 1 base short and J 7 bases short, with 10 bases between. As DNA, the CDR3 is TGTGCCAGCAGCTTAGGCGAGCCCTTTGAAAAACTGTTTTTT. It translates to CASSLGEPFEKLFF. Complete variable domain (other parts from reference TRBV7-9 and TRBJ1-4): DTGVSQNPRHKITKRGQNVTFRCDPISEHNRLYWYRQTLGQGPEFLTYFQNEAQLEKSRLLSDRFSAERPKGSFSTLEIQRTEQGDSAMYLCASSLGEPFEKLFFGSGTQLSVL.

The chain has TRBV5-4 and TRBJ2-5; 7 bases fit TRBD1. The CDR3 is 17 residues long. From germline, CDR1 is SGHNT and CDR2 YYREEE (reference sequence). V was clipped by 4 bases and J by 1 base; unmatched bases: 13. The CDR3 DNA reads TGTGCCAGCAGCCCGACCAAAAAGACAGGGCCCCAAGAGACCCAGTACTTC. It is translated as CASSPTKKTGPQETQYF.

CDR3 sequence: CASSYSNPPTTSGGAVDTQYF. The CDR3 DNA reads as TGTGCCAGCAGTTACTCAAATCCTCCTACTACTAGCGGGGGGGCCGTAGATACGCAGTATTTT. V usage is TRBV6-2 or TRBV6-3 and J usage is TRBJ2-3, with TRBD2 matching over 13 bases. The CDR3 runs 21 residues. Looked up from germline, CDR1 is MNHEY and CDR2 is SVGEGT. With 0 bases clipped from V and 5 bases from J, the junction kept 17 bases outside the gene matches.

The rearrangement uses TRBV6-6 and TRBJ1-2, with TRBD1 matching over 7 bases. The germline CDR1 and CDR2 sequences are MNHNY and SVGAGI (reference sequence). The CDR3 has 11 amino acids. Germline trimming cut 5 bases from V and 6 bases from J; bases unmatched to any gene: 0. The CDR3, as DNA: TGTGCCAGCAGTGACAGGGATGGCTACACCTTC. Translation: CASSDRDGYTF.

This clone was detected only a few times. CDR3 loop: CASSPRTGTYGYTF. The CDR3 DNA is TGTGCCAGCAGCCCGAGGACAGGGACCTATGGCTACACCTTC. This sequence joins TRBV9 and TRBJ1-2, with 8 bases that match TRBD1. The CDR3 is 14 residues long. Per germline, CDR1 SGDLS and CDR2 YYNGEE. After removal of 4 bases from V and 4 bases from J, the junction contained 6 bases not matched to a gene.

This chain connects TRBV5-5 to TRBJ1-2; the D is unclear. V was shortened by 2 bases and J by 2 bases, with 10 bases between the two germline ends. Per germline, CDR1 SGHKS and CDR2 YYEKEE (reference sequence). The length of the CDR3 is 14 residues. CDR3 amino acids: CASSLYLSNYGYTF. DNA of the CDR3: TGTGCCAGCAGCTTATATCTTTCCAACTATGGCTACACCTTC.